The rows below give T cell receptor beta chains drawn from one sample of a study of cytomegalovirus exposure and HLA in healthy donors. The assay was immunoSEQ multiplex PCR, and TCRdb's table has in-frame clones only and misses some. This table lists fewer than 250,000 clones. The sample comprised PBMCs. These receptors originate from a young woman in good health and CMV-seropositive. CDR3s leave out the opening cysteine and the closing phenylalanine or tryptophan.

j_call v_call cdr3_aa
TRBJ2-5 TRBV29-1 SVGGGRFQETQY
TRBJ1-1 TRBV18 ASSQGQNTEAF
TRBJ2-7 TRBV7-9 ASSWGQGPYEQY
TRBJ1-2 TRBV5-5 ASSPRQDSNGYT
TRBJ1-2 TRBV7-2 ASSLGPQTGWDGYT
TRBJ2-2 TRBV6-5 ASRGTSGRVGELF
TRBJ2-5 TRBV29-1 SGGTGDTQY
TRBJ2-1 TRBV29-1 SVEQDYTSGVYNEQF
TRBJ2-1 TRBV19 ASRGASSYNEQF
TRBJ2-7 TRBV11-2 ASSLTLERESYEQY
TRBJ2-1 TRBV9 ASSATLAYHLNEQF
TRBJ1-2 TRBV6-6 ASSPTGGYT